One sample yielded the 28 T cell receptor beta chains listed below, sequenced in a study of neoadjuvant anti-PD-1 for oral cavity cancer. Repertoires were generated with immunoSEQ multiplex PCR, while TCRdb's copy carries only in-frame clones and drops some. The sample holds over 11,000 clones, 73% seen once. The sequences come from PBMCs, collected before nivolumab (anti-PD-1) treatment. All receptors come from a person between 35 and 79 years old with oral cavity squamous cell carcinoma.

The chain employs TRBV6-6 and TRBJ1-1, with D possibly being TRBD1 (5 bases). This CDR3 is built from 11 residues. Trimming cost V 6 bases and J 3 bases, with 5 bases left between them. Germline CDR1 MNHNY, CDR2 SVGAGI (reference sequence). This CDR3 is CASRTDTEAFF. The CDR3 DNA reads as TGTGCCAGCAGGACAGACACTGAAGCTTTCTTT.

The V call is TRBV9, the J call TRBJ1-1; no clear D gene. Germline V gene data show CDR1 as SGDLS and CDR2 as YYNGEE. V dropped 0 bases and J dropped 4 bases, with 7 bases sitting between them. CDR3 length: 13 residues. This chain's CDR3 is CASSVEVFTEAFF. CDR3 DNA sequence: TGTGCCAGCAGCGTAGAAGTGTTCACTGAAGCTTTCTTT.

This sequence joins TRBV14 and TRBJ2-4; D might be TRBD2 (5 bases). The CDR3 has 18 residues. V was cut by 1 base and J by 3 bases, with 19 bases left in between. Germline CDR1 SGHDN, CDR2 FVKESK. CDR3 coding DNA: TGTGCCAGCAGCCAAGGCCTTTATACTAGAAAGGACAAAAACATTCAGTACTTC. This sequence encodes CASSQGLYTRKDKNIQYF.

The CDR3: CASSLYSNTGELFF. Here the CDR3 DNA reads TGTGCCAGCAGCTTATACTCGAACACCGGGGAGCTGTTTTTT. This sequence joins TRBV13 and TRBJ2-2; D gene ambiguous. The CDR3 is 14 residues long. Trimming stripped 2 bases from V and 0 bases from J, with 4 bases between. In germline, CDR1 is PRHDT, CDR2 FYEKMQ (reference sequence).

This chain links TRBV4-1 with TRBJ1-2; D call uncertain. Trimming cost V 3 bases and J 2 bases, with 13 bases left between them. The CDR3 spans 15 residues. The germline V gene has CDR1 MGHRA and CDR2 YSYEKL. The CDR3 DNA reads TGCGCCAGCAGCCAGGGAAGAGGTAGGAACTATGGCTACACCTTC. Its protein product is CASSQGRGRNYGYTF.

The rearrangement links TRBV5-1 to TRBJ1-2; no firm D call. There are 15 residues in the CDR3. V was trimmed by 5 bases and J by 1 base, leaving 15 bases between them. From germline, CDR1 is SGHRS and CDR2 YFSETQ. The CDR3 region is CASSPSGDVNYGYTF. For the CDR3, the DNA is TGCGCCAGCAGTCCTTCCGGAGACGTTAACTATGGCTACACCTTC.

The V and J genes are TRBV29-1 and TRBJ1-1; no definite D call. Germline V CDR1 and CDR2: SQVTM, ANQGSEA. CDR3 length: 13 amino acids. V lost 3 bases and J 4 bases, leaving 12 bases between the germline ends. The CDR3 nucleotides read TGCAGCGTTGAGGTGCTGAGTGGCACTGAAGCTTTCTTT. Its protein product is CSVEVLSGTEAFF.

The DNA of the CDR3 is TGTGCCAGCAGACCCCCCCCCACCGGGGAGCTGTTTTTT. This gives the protein CASRPPPTGELFF. The chain links TRBV7-9 to TRBJ2-2; no firm D call. This CDR3 has 13 residues. Trimming removed 6 bases at V and 4 bases at J, with 9 bases between. Germline CDR1 is SEHNR and CDR2 is FQNEAQ (reference sequence).

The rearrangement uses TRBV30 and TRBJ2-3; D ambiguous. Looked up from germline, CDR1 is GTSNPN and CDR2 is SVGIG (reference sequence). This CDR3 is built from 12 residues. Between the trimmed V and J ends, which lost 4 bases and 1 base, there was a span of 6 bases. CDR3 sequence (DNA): TGTGCCTGGACTAGGGGCACAGATACGCAGTATTTT. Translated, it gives CAWTRGTDTQYF. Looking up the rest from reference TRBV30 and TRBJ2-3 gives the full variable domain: SQTIHQWPATLVQPVGSPLSLECTVEGTSNPNLYWYRQAAGRGLQLLFYSVGIGQISSEVPQNLSASRPQDRQFILSSKKLLLSDSGFYLCAWTRGTDTQYFGPGTRLTVL.

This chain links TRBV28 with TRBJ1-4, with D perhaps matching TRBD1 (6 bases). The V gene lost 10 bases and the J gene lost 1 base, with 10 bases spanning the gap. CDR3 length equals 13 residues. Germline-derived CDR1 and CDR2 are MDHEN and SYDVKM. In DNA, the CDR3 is TGTGCCACAACAGGGTTAACTAATGAAAAACTGTTTTTT. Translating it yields CATTGLTNEKLFF.

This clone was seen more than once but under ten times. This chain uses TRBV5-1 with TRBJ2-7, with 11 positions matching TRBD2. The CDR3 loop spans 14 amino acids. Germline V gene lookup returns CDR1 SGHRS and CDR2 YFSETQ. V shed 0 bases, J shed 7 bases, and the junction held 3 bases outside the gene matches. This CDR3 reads CASSLGIAGGEQYF. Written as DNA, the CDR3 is TGCGCCAGCAGCTTGGGCATAGCGGGAGGGGAGCAGTACTTC.

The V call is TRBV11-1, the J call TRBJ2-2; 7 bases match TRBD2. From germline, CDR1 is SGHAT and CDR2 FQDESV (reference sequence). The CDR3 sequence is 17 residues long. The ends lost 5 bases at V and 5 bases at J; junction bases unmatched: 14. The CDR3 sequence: CASSPGRLAVWTGELFF. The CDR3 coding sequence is TGTGCCAGCAGCCCCGGGCGACTAGCCGTCTGGACCGGGGAGCTGTTTTTT. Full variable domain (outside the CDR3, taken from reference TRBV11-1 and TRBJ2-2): EAEVAQSPRYKITEKSQAVAFWCDPISGHATLYWYRQILGQGPELLVQFQDESVVDDSQLPKDRFSAERLKGVDSTLKIQPAELGDSAMYLCASSPGRLAVWTGELFFGEGSRLTVL.

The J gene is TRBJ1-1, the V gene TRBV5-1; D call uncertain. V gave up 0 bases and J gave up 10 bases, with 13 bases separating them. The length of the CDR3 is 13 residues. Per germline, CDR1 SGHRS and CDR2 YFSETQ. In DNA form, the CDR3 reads TGCGCCAGCAGCTTGGCAGGTCACGACGGAGCTTTCTTT. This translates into CASSLAGHDGAFF.

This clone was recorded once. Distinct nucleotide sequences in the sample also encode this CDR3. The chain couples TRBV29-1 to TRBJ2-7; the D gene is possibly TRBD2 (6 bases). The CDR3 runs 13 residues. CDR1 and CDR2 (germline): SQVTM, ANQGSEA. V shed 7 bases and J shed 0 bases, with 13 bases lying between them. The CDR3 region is CSAREWASYEQYF. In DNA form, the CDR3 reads TGCAGCGCCCGGGAGTGGGCCTCCTACGAGCAGTACTTC.

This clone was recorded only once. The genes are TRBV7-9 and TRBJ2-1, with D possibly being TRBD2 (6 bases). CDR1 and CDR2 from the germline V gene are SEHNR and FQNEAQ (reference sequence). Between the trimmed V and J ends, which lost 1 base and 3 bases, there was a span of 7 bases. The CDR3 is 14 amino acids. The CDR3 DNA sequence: TGTGCCAGCAGCTTAGGCGGGGACTACAATGAGCAGTTCTTC. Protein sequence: CASSLGGDYNEQFF.

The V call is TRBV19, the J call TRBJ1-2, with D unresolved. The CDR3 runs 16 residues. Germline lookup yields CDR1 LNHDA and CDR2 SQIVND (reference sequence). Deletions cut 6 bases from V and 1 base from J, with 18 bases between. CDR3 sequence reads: CASSKPRTLSNYGYTF. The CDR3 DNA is TGTGCCAGTAGCAAACCTAGGACTTTAAGTAACTATGGCTACACCTTC.

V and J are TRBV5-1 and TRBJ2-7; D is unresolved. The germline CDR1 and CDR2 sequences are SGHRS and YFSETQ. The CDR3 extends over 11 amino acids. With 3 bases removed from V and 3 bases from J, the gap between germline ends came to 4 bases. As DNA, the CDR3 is TGCGCCAGCAGCTCAGACTACGAGCAGTACTTC. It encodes CASSSDYEQYF.

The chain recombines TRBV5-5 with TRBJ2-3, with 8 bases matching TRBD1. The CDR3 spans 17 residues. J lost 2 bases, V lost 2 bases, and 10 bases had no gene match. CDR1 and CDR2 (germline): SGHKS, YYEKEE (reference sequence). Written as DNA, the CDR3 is TGTGCCAGCAGCTTTTCTGCGGGACAGGTTTTCACAGATACGCAGTATTTT. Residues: CASSFSAGQVFTDTQYF.

DNA for the CDR3: TGTGCCAGTAGTAACGTGCCATCCGGCAATGAGCAGTTCTTC. Its translation is CASSNVPSGNEQFF. The chain combines TRBV19 with TRBJ2-1; D gene unclear. Trimming took off 4 bases at V and 6 bases at J, with 13 bases between the two ends. The germline V gene has CDR1 LNHDA and CDR2 SQIVND (reference sequence). This CDR3 is 14 amino acids long.

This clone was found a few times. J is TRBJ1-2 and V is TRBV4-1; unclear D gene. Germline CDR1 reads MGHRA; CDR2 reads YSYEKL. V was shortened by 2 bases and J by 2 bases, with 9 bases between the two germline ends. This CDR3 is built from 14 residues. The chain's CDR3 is CASSQTNYNYGYTF. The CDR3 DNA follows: TGCGCCAGCAGCCAAACAAATTACAACTATGGCTACACCTTC.

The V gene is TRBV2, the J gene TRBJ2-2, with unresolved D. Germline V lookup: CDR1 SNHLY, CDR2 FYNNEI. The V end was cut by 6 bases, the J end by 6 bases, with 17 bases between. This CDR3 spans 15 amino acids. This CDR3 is CASSPLRPSAGELFF. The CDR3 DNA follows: TGTGCCAGCAGCCCCCTCCGTCCTTCCGCCGGGGAGCTGTTTTTT.

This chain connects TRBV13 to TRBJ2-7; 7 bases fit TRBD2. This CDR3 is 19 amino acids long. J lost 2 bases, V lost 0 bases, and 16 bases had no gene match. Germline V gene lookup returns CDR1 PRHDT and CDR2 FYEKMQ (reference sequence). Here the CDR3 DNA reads TGTGCCAGCAGCTTAGGGCAGTACGACTGGGCTAGCGGACCCTACGAGCAGTACTTC. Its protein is CASSLGQYDWASGPYEQYF.

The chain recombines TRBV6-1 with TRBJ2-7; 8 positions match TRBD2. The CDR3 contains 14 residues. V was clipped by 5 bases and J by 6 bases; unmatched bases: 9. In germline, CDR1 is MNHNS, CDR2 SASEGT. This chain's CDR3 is CASSPGGAVGEQYF. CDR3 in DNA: TGTGCCAGCAGTCCGGGAGGGGCCGTCGGCGAGCAGTACTTC.

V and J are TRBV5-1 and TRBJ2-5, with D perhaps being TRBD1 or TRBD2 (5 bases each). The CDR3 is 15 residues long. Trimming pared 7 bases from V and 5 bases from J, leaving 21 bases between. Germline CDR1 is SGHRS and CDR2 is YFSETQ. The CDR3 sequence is CASEPSLGRMETQYF. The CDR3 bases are TGCGCCAGCGAACCCTCCCTGGGACGGATGGAGACCCAGTACTTC.

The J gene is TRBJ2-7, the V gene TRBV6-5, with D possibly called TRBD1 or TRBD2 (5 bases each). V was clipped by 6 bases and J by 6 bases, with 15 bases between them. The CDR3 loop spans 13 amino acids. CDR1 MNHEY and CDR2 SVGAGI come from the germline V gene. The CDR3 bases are TGTGCCAGCAGCAAGGGACCCACCCTCGAGCAGTACTTC. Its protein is CASSKGPTLEQYF.

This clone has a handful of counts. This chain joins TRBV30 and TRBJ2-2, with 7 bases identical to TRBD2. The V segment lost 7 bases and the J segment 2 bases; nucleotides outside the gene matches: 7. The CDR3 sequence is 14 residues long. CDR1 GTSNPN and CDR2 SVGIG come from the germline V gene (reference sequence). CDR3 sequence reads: CASGLAANTGELFF. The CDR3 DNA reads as TGTGCCTCAGGGCTAGCGGCTAACACCGGGGAGCTGTTTTTT. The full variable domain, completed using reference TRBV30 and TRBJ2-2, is SQTIHQWPATLVQPVGSPLSLECTVEGTSNPNLYWYRQAAGRGLQLLFYSVGIGQISSEVPQNLSASRPQDRQFILSSKKLLLSDSGFYLCASGLAANTGELFFGEGSRLTVL.

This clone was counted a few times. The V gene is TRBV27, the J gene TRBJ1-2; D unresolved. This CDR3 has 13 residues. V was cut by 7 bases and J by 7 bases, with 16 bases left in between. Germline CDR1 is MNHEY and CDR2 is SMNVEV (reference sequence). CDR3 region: CASTLRLGFGYTF. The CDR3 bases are TGTGCCAGCACCTTGAGGTTGGGGTTTGGCTACACCTTC.

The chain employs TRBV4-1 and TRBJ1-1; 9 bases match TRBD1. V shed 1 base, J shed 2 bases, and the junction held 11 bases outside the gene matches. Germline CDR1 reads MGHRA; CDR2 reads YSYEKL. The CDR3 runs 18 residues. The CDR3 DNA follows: TGCGCCAGCAGCCAAGGGGTAGGGACAGGGCAAGTTAACACTGAAGCTTTCTTT. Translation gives CASSQGVGTGQVNTEAFF.